This T cell receptor (beta chain) came from a study of CD8+CD57+ T cells in acquired aplastic anemia. Study overall: Across the sorted CD4+ and CD8+ cells, DNA amounts averaged roughly 3 ug.

For sequencing, patients were chosen who had shown expansion of CD8+CD57+ cells by flow cytometry. Among the patients, none had received any therapy at the time of blood sampling. With regard to this clonotype: Antigen: not known.

The V and J ends lost 5 bases and 6 bases respectively, with 14 bases between them. This CDR3 comprises 14 residues. CDR1 and CDR2 (germline): LNHDA, SQIVND (reference sequence). Genomic DNA acted as the template from which TCR beta VDJ combination and CDR3 sequence profiling were carried out. TCRdb reprocessed the reads with MiXCR, giving one entry per CDR3 protein. The table records a few hundred thousand distinct CDR3 sequences, about 50% of them present only once. Study-level findings and limits: In common between the patients and the controls were approximately 28 CD8+ CDR3 sequences.

The chain is built from TRBV19 and TRBJ2-1; D uncertain. Sequencing input: sorted CD4+, CD8+, or CD8+CD57+ T cells (not recorded which) from PBMCs. This clonotype was sampled from a human donor with aplastic anemia. CDR3 in amino acids: CASSEIQSRNEQFF. CDR3 nucleotides: TGTGCCAGTAGTGAGATACAGTCCCGCAATGAGCAGTTCTTC.